This TCR beta chain was captured in a study of technical replicates of blood from several donors. This CDR3 has 14 residues. Germline CDR1 is SEHNR and CDR2 is FQNEAQ (reference sequence). V dropped 6 bases and J dropped 2 bases, with 11 bases sitting between them. Sequencing was performed with immunoSEQ multiplex PCR; in TCRdb, only in-frame clones are kept and a portion is missing. The table lists tens of thousands of clones, 95% to 97% of them singletons. This clonotype was sampled from a human donor in good health. Sequencing was done on a sample of T cells isolated from PBMCs. This chain links TRBV7-9 with TRBJ1-3; D unresolved. The CDR3 spells CASRSALAGNTIYF. DNA for the CDR3: TGTGCCAGCAGATCAGCGTTGGCTGGAAACACCATATATTTT.